Given below is one T cell receptor beta chain in context. Its specificity is not known. These data are taken from a study of monozygotic twins with inflammatory bowel disease. Study-level points and caveats: In patient repertoires, differing immunosuppressive treatments may have added some variability.

TCRdb re-analyzed the 5' RACE reads; it lists each CDR3 protein once, without DNA. Here the sample table reports over 150,000 distinct CDR3 sequences. Each donor supplied more than 2 ml of blood. Germline V gene lookup returns CDR1 DFQATT and CDR2 SNEGSKA (reference sequence). The CDR3 loop spans 16 amino acids. Sequencing was done on a sample of blood. This chain links TRBV20-1 with TRBJ1-5; the TCRdb call, TRBD1, lacks DNA for checking. This TCR was recovered from a human donor with ulcerative colitis or Crohn's disease, or a healthy co-twin of an affected twin (not recorded which). CDR3 amino acids: CSAREDRHLSNQPQHF.